This T cell receptor (beta chain) was found in a study of T cells in localized non-small cell lung cancer (TCRdb year 2020). At the level of the whole study: The study analyzed T cell repertoires of approximately 240 early-stage NSCLC patients, comparing tumors and uninvolved tumor-adjacent lungs. The cohort was made up of around 240 treatment-naive NSCLC patients whose localized lung tumors had been resected. NSCLC patients had a mean age of around 70 years, and around 130 were male and some 98 female.

Turning to this clone: Its antigen is not yet known. Base qualities are not recorded, but no much larger clone differs from it by a single base.

TCR beta CDR3 regions were sequenced from DNA using the immunoSEQ Assay. As for how the authors treated the data: T cell density was computed as TCR beta template counts normalized to usable DNA estimated by amplifying housekeeping genes. Using the preseqR package, richness was estimated by extrapolating to 120,000 templates for tissue samples and 400,000 templates for PBMC samples. Clonality was taken to be one minus Pielou's evenness. To identify tissue-enriched TCRs, differential abundance testing was run on productive amino-acid clonotypes with a minimum total count of 5 and an alpha of 0.1. The Jaccard Index and the Morisita Overlap Index were used to measure repertoire overlap between compartments. GLIPH grouped TCR beta CDR3s together with public tetramer-defined viral CDR3s, and a viral motif had to include at least three viral sequences and also show V-gene enrichment. TCRdb took over this immuneACCESS table, retaining in-frame rearrangements with V and J assigned. Such tables are incomplete; in checked studies, under half of the missing clones stem from an unresolved V gene, and the remainder is unexplained. That table is the source of V, J and clone size, and D and trimming were worked out from the DNA. The sample table shows tens of thousands of clones, and roughly 75% are seen once. The ten top clones hold roughly 4% of the sample.

Broader findings and caveats from the paper: A median of around 50 of the top 100 tumor clones were detected in paired uninvolved adjacent lung, and 28 of these tumor clones were also found among the top 100 clones of the paired uninvolved adjacent lung. Higher T cell density in blood was associated with longer overall survival, whereas higher clonality in adjacent lung was associated with shorter survival. Because multi-region tumor sequencing was not performed, intratumor heterogeneity could not be ruled out. The highest T cell clonality was observed in uninvolved tumor-adjacent lung, where clonality exceeded that of tumor, suggesting that antigenic responses were more focused in uninvolved tumor-adjacent lung. Since the design was exploratory, TCR variables were selected using unadjusted p-values with no false-discovery rate correction.

At diagnosis, peripheral blood, uninvolved tumor-adjacent lung and tumor were collected and were preserved as a mix of fresh-frozen and FFPE material. For TCR repertoire profiling, the blood samples were analyzed as peripheral blood mononuclear cells. This TCR derives from a woman aged 40 to 75 with stage II lung adenocarcinoma. Source: PBMCs, taken before any cancer treatment.

CDR3 reads: CATSFSWYEQYF. The DNA is TGTGCCACCTCGTTCAGCTGGTACGAGCAGTACTTC. The chain employs TRBV28 and TRBJ2-7; no confident D gene assignment can be made. At the junction V is shortened by 10 bases and J by 4 bases, with 14 bases in between. Per the germline V gene, MDHEN is the CDR1 and SYDVKM is the CDR2. The CDR3 runs 12 amino acids, cysteine and phenylalanine included. Only the CDR3 region is kept as DNA, spanning 36 bases read in frame from base 1.